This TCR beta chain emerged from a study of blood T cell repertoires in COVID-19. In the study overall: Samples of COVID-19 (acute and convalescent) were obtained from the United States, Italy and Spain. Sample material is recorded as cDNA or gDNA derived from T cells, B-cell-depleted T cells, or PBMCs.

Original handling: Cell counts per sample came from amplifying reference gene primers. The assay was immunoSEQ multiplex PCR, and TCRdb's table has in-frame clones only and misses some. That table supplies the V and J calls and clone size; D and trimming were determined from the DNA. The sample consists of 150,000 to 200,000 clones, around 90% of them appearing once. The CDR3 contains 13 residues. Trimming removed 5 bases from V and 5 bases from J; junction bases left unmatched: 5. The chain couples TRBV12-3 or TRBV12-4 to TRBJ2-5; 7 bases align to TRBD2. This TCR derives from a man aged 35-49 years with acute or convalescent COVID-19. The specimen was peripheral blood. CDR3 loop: CASSPTSFETQYF. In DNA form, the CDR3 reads TGTGCCAGCAGTCCGACTAGCTTTGAGACCCAGTACTTC.